This T cell receptor beta chain was captured in a study of blood T cell repertoires in COVID-19. CDR3 length: 13 residues. Deletions cut 7 bases from V and 6 bases from J, with 15 bases between. Germline lookup yields CDR1 MDHEN and CDR2 SYDVKM. Measured with immunoSEQ multiplex PCR; TCRdb has only the in-frame clones, and not every one. The sample lists 400,000 or so clones, approximately 90% occurring once. The specimen was peripheral blood. The chain joins TRBV28 to TRBJ1-2; D perhaps matches TRBD1 (6 bases). The receptor was isolated from a woman aged 40 to 55 with COVID-19, enrolled during active disease. CDR3 loop: CASMGGLRDGYTF. The CDR3 region has the DNA TGTGCCAGCATGGGGGGGCTGCGGGATGGCTACACCTTC.